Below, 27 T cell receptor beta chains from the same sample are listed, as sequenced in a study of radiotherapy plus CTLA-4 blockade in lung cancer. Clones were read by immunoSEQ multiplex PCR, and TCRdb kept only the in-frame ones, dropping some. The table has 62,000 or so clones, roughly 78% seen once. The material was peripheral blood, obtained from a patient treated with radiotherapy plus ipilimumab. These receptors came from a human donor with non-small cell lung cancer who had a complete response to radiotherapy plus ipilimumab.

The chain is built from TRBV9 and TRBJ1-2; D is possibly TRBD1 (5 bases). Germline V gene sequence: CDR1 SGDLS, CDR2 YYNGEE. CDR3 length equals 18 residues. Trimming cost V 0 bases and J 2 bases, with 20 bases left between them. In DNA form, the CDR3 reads TGTGCCAGCAGCGTAGAAGGAGACAGACTCAGGGTGAACTATGGCTACACCTTC. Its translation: CASSVEGDRLRVNYGYTF.

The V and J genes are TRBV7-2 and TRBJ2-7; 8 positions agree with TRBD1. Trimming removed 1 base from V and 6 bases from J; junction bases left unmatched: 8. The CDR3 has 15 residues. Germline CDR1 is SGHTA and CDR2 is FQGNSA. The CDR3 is CASSLDAGGPREQYV. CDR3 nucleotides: TGTGCCAGCAGCTTAGACGCAGGGGGCCCTCGCGAGCAGTACGTC.

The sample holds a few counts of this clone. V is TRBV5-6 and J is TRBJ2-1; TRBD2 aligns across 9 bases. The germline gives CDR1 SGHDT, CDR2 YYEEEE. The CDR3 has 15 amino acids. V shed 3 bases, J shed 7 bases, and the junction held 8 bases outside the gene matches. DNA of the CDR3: TGTGCCAGCAGCTCCGTTGATCTAGCGGGGAATGAGCAGTTCTTC. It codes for CASSSVDLAGNEQFF.

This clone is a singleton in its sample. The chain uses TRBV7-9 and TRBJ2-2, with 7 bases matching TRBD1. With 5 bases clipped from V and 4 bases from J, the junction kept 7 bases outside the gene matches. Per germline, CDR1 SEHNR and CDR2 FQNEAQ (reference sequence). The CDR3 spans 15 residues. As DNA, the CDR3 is TGTGCCAGCAGCCACGGGACAGACTCCACCGGGGAGCTGTTTTTT. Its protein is CASSHGTDSTGELFF. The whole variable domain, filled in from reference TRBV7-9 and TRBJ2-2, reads DTGVSQNPRHKITKRGQNVTFRCDPISEHNRLYWYRQTLGQGPEFLTYFQNEAQLEKSRLLSDRFSAERPKGSFSTLEIQRTEQGDSAMYLCASSHGTDSTGELFFGEGSRLTVL.

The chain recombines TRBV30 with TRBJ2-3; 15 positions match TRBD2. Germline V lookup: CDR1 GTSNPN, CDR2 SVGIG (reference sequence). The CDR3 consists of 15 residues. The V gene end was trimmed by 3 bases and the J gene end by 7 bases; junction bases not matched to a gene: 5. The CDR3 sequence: CAWSGLAGGRYTQYF. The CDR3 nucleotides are TGTGCCTGGAGCGGACTAGCGGGGGGGCGCTATACGCAGTATTTT.

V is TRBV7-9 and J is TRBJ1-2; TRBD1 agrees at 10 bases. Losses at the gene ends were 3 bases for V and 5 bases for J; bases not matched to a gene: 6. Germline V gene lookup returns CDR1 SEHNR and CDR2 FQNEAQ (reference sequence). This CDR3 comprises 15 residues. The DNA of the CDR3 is TGTGCCAGCAGCTTCTCTGGGACAGGGGTTTATGGCTACACCTTC. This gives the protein CASSFSGTGVYGYTF.

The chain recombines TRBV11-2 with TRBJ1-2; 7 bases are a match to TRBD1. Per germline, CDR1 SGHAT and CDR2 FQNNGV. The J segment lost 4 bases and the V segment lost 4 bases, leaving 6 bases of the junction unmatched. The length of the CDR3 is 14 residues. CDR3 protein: CASSSRGRGYGYTF. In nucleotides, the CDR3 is TGTGCCAGCAGCTCCAGGGGGAGGGGCTATGGCTACACCTTC.

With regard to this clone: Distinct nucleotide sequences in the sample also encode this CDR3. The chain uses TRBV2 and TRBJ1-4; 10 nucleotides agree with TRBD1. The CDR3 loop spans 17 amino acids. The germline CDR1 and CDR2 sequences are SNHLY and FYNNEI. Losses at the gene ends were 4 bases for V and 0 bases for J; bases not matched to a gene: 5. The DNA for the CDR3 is TGTGCCAGCAGTGTGGGACAGGGGACTGCAACTAATGAAAAACTGTTTTTT. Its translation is CASSVGQGTATNEKLFF.

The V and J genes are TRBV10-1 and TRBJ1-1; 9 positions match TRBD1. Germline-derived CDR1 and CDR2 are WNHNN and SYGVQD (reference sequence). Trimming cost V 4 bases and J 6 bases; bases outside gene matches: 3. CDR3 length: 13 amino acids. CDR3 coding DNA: TGCGCCAGCAGTGGGGGACAGGGCGCTGAAGCTTTCTTT. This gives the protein CASSGGQGAEAFF.

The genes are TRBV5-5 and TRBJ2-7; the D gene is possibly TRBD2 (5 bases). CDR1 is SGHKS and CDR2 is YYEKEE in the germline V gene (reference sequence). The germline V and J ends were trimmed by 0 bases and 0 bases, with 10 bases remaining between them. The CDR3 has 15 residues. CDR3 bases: TGTGCCAGCAGCTTGGCGGGGATGGTCTCCTACGAGCAGTACTTC. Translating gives CASSLAGMVSYEQYF. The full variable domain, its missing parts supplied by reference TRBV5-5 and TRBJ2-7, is DAGVTQSPTHLIKTRGQQVTLRCSPISGHKSVSWYQQVLGQGPQFIFQYYEKEERGRGNFPDRFSARQFPNYSSELNVNALLLGDSALYLCASSLAGMVSYEQYFGPGTRLTVT.

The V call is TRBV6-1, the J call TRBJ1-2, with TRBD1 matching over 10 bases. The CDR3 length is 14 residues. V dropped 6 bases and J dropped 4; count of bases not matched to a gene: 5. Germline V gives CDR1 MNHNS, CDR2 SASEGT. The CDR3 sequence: CASSLDRGTYGYTF. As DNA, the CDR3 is TGTGCCAGCAGCCTGGACAGGGGGACCTATGGCTACACCTTC.

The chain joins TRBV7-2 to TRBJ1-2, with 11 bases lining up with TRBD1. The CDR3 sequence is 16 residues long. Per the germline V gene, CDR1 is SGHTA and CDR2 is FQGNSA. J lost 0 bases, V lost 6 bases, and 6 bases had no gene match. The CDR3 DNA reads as TGTGCCAGCAGAGGACAGGGGGCTTCTTCTAACTATGGCTACACCTTC. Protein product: CASRGQGASSNYGYTF.

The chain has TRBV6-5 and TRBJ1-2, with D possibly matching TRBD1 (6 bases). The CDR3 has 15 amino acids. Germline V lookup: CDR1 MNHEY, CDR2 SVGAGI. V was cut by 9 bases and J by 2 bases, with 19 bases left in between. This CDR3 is CASRTVITPNYGYTF. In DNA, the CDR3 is TGTGCCAGTAGGACAGTAATCACCCCAAACTATGGCTACACCTTC.

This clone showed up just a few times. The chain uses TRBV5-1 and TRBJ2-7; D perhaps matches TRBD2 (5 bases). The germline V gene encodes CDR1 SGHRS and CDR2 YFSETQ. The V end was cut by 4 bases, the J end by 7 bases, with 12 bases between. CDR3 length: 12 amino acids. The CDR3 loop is CASSRTTGEQYF. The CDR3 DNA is TGCGCCAGCAGCCGGACGACGGGGGAGCAGTACTTC.

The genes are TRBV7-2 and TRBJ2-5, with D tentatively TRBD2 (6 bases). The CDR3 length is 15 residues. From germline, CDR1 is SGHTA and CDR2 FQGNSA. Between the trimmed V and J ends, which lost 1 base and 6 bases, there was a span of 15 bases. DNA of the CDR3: TGTGCCAGCAGCTTAGAGGAGGCGGGAAAAAAGACCCAGTACTTC. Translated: CASSLEEAGKKTQYF.

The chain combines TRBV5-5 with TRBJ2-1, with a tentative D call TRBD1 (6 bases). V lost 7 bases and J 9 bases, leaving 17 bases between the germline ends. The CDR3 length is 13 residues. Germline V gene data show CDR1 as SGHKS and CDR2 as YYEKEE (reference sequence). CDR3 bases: TGTGCCAGCCGCATGAGGGGGAATCGTGAGCAGTTCTTC. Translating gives CASRMRGNREQFF.

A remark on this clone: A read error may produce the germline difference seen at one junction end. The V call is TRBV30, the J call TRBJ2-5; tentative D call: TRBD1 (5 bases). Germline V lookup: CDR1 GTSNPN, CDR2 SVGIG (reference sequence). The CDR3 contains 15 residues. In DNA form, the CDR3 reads TGTGCCTGGAGTGTATTTTTGGGGCTCAGAGAGGCCCAGTACTTC. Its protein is CAWSVFLGLREAQYF.

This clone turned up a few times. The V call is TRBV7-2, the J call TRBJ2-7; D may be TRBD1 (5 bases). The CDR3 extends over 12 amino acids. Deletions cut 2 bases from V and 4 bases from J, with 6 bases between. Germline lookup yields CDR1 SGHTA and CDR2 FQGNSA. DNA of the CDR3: TGTGCCAGCAGCTTAAGGGGTTACGAGCAGTACTTC. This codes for CASSLRGYEQYF. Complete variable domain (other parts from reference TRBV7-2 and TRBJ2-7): GAGVSQSPSNKVTEKGKDVELRCDPISGHTALYWYRQSLGQGLEFLIYFQGNSAPDKSGLPSDRFSAERTGGSVSTLTIQRTQQEDSAVYLCASSLRGYEQYFGPGTRLTVT.

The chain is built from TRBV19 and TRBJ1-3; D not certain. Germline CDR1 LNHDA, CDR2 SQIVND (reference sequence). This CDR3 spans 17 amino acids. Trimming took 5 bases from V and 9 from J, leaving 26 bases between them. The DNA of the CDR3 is TGTGCCAGTAGTCCCCCCCGACGTAGGGCGCGGGAGAGCACCATATATTTT. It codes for CASSPPRRRARESTIYF.

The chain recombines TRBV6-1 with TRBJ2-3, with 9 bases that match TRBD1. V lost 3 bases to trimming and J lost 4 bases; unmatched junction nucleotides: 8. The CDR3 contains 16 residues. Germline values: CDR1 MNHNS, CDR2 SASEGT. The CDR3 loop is CASSDDLGQGSDTQYF. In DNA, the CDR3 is TGTGCCAGCAGTGACGACCTGGGACAGGGATCAGATACGCAGTATTTT.

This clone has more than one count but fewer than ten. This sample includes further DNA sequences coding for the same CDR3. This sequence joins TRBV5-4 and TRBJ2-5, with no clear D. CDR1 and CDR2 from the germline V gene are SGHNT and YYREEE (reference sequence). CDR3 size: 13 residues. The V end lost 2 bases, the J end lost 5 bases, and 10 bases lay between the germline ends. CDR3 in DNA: TGTGCCAGCAGCTTAGAGTTCCGGGAGACCCAGTACTTC. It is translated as CASSLEFRETQYF.

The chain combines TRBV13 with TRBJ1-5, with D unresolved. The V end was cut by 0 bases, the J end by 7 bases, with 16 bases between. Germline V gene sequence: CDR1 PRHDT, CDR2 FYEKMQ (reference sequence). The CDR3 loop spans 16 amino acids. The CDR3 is CASSLGRLGQGQPQHF. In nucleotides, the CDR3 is TGTGCCAGCAGCTTAGGCCGTTTAGGGCAAGGGCAGCCCCAGCATTTT.

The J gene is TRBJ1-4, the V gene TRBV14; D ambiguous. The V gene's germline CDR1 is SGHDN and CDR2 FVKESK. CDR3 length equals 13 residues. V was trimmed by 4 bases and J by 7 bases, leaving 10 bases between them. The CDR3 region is CASSPRLAEKLFF. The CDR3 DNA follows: TGTGCCAGCAGCCCCCGATTAGCTGAAAAACTGTTTTTT.

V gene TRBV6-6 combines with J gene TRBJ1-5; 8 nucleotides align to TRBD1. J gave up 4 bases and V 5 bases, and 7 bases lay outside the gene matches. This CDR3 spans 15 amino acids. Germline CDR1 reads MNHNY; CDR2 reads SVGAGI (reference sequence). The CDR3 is CASSRQGPSNQPQHF. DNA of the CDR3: TGTGCCAGCAGTCGACAGGGGCCCTCTAATCAGCCCCAGCATTTT.

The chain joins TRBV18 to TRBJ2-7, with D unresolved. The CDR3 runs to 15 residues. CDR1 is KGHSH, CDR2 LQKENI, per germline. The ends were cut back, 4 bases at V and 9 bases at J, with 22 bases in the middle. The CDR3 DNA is TGTGCCAGCTCACTCTCCATCAGTCTCGGTCCCGGGCAGTACTTC. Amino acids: CASSLSISLGPGQYF.

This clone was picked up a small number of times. The CDR3 nucleotides are TGTGCCAGCAGCCCGACGCCGGGACACCAAGAGACCCAGTACTTC. It yields the protein CASSPTPGHQETQYF. V usage is TRBV5-7 and J usage is TRBJ2-5, with D possibly being TRBD1 or TRBD2 (5 bases each). TRBV5-7 is assigned to the ORF class and has an uncertain function. The CDR3 is 15 residues long. Between the trimmed V and J ends, which lost 4 bases and 0 bases, there was a span of 13 bases.

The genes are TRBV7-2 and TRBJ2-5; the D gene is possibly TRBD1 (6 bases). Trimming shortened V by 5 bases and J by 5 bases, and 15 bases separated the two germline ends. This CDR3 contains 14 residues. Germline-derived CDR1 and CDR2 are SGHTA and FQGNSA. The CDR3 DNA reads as TGTGCCAGCAGCCTCCTCGGGACAAGGGAGACCCAGTACTTC. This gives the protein CASSLLGTRETQYF.